These 11 T cell receptor beta chains share one sample of origin, sequenced in a study of T cell changes during pregnancy in multiple sclerosis. Generated by immunoSEQ multiplex PCR, the TCRdb table keeps only in-frame clones and is missing some. The data hold 40,000 or so clones, with roughly 93% observed a single time. Sequenced here: CD8+ T cells from peripheral blood mononuclear cells, sampled in the third trimester of pregnancy. The receptors derive from a female donor with multiple sclerosis, enrolled in a pregnancy study.

The chain couples TRBV4-1 to TRBJ1-4, with unresolved D. CDR3 size: 17 residues. Trimming stripped 1 base from V and 8 bases from J, with 20 bases between. Looked up from germline, CDR1 is MGHRA and CDR2 is YSYEKL. Here the CDR3 reads CASSQVVSHHAGEKLFF. Written as DNA, the CDR3 is TGCGCCAGCAGCCAAGTGGTTTCCCATCACGCGGGGGAAAAACTGTTTTTT.

The rearrangement links TRBV5-6 to TRBJ2-5; 8 nucleotides match TRBD2. The CDR3 extends over 19 amino acids. From germline, CDR1 is SGHDT and CDR2 YYEEEE. With 0 bases clipped from V and 5 bases from J, the junction kept 18 bases outside the gene matches. In DNA, the CDR3 is TGTGCCAGCAGCTTGGCCGGTTTAGTGTCGGGGGGGCCCCCGGAGACCCAGTACTTC. The encoded protein is CASSLAGLVSGGPPETQYF.

This chain joins TRBV7-9 and TRBJ2-1; TRBD2 aligns across 14 bases. Trimming removed 6 bases from V and 5 bases from J; junction bases left unmatched: 6. From germline, CDR1 is SEHNR and CDR2 FQNEAQ (reference sequence). There are 16 residues in the CDR3. CDR3 sequence (DNA): TGTGCCAGCAGTCCTGGACTAGCGGGAGGAAACAATGAGCAGTTCTTC. Amino acids: CASSPGLAGGNNEQFF.

The rearrangement uses TRBV6-5 and TRBJ1-5; no clear D gene. V shed 4 bases and J shed 6 bases, with 13 bases lying between them. CDR3 length: 14 amino acids. Germline CDR1 MNHEY, CDR2 SVGAGI. This CDR3 is CASSFDSIGQPQHF. In nucleotides, the CDR3 is TGTGCCAGCAGTTTCGACTCAATCGGTCAGCCCCAGCATTTT.

V gene TRBV7-2 combines with J gene TRBJ2-7; 8 bases agree with TRBD2. Trimming removed 1 base from V and 2 bases from J; junction bases left unmatched: 4. This CDR3 comprises 15 residues. Germline V lookup: CDR1 SGHTA, CDR2 FQGNSA. In DNA, the CDR3 is TGTGCCAGCAGCTTAGTCCCGGGAGGGACCTACGAGCAGTACTTC. Encoded protein: CASSLVPGGTYEQYF.

This rearrangement joins TRBV4-1 to TRBJ2-2; TRBD2 might be the D (5 bases). V was pared by 0 bases and J by 6 bases, with 11 bases between. The CDR3 spans 15 residues. Per germline, CDR1 MGHRA and CDR2 YSYEKL. Written as DNA, the CDR3 is TGCGCCAGCAGCCAAGAACCTAGCATGGCCGGGGAGCTGTTTTTT. This codes for CASSQEPSMAGELFF.

The V call is TRBV28, the J call TRBJ2-7, with D perhaps matching TRBD2 (5 bases). The CDR3 has 15 residues. The germline CDR1 and CDR2 sequences are MDHEN and SYDVKM. V was trimmed by 6 bases and J by 0 bases, leaving 15 bases between them. The CDR3 region has the DNA TGTGCCAGCAGCCCCGGGGTAGGAAGCTCCTACGAGCAGTACTTC. Translating gives CASSPGVGSSYEQYF.

J is TRBJ1-2 and V is TRBV2, with D perhaps matching TRBD1 (6 bases). V shed 10 bases and J shed 8 bases, with 17 bases lying between them. The CDR3 has 12 residues. From germline, CDR1 is SNHLY and CDR2 FYNNEI. In DNA, the CDR3 is TGTGCCACCCTAGGGGGGGATGGAGGCTACACCTTC. It encodes CATLGGDGGYTF.

The chain is built from TRBV6-6 and TRBJ2-7; 8 bases line up with TRBD1. The V gene end was trimmed by 7 bases and the J gene end by 2 bases; junction bases not matched to a gene: 7. This CDR3 region has 14 residues. The germline V gene has CDR1 MNHNY and CDR2 SVGAGI (reference sequence). The CDR3 bases are TGTGCCAGCAATGAGGCAGGGGGCCCCTACGAGCAGTACTTC. This translates into CASNEAGGPYEQYF.

The V gene is TRBV19, the J gene TRBJ1-1, with D uncertain. In germline, CDR1 is LNHDA, CDR2 SQIVND (reference sequence). The CDR3 contains 15 residues. V shed 0 bases and J shed 5 bases, with 13 bases lying between them. The CDR3 DNA follows: TGTGCCAGTAGTATAGATCAATACAGCCAAACTGAAGCTTTCTTT. It encodes CASSIDQYSQTEAFF. Filled out from reference TRBV19 and TRBJ1-1, the complete variable domain reads DGGITQSPKYLFRKEGQNVTLSCEQNLNHDAMYWYRQDPGQGLRLIYYSQIVNDFQKGDIAEGYSVSREKKESFPLTVTSAQKNPTAFYLCASSIDQYSQTEAFFGQGTRLTVV.

The chain joins TRBV20-1 to TRBJ2-1; no definite D call. From germline, CDR1 is DFQATT and CDR2 SNEGSKA (reference sequence). The CDR3 length is 11 residues. Trimming stripped 4 bases from V and 9 bases from J, with 10 bases between. The CDR3 DNA reads as TGCAGTGCTACCCACAGATTTGAGCAGTTCTTC. Amino acids: CSATHRFEQFF.